This is a list of T cell receptor beta chains from one sample in a study of blood T cell repertoires in COVID-19. TCRdb's table, derived via immunoSEQ multiplex PCR, lists solely in-frame clones and lacks some. The data contain approximately 190,000 clones, over 70% of them singletons. Sequencing used peripheral blood. These receptors all stem from a man between 60 and 75 years old with active or convalescent COVID-19. Each CDR3 is given with its conserved first and last residue. D genes are given only for firm matches. Clone size is stated in some rows and not others, as once, few, many or a class when expanded.

CDR3aa,CDR3nt,v_gene,abundance,len,j_gene,d_gene
CASSLPTGDYEQYF,TGCGCCAGCAGCCTCCCGACGGGAGACTACGAGCAGTACTTC,TRBV5-1,NA,14,TRBJ2-7,NA
CASSLTRDIVEQYF,TGTGCCAGTAGTTTGACTCGGGACATCGTCGAGCAGTACTTC,TRBV19,NA,14,TRBJ2-7,NA
CASSGAGTDTQYF,TGTGCCAGCAGCGGAGCGGGTACAGATACGCAGTATTTT,TRBV5-4,NA,13,TRBJ2-3,NA
CASSVGWGAYEQYF,TGTGCCAGCAGCGTAGGATGGGGAGCCTACGAGCAGTACTTC,TRBV9,NA,14,TRBJ2-7,NA
CASSLKPPYGEQFF,TGTGCCAGCAGCCTCAAGCCGCCTTACGGTGAGCAGTTCTTC,TRBV7-2,NA,14,TRBJ2-1,NA
CASSPDRGADQPQHF,TGTGCCAGCAGCCCGGACAGGGGTGCGGATCAGCCCCAGCATTTT,TRBV6-5,NA,15,TRBJ1-5,TRBD1
CASSFRPGSSYNEQFF,TGTGCCAGCTCCTTTAGGCCCGGGAGCTCCTACAATGAGCAGTTCTTC,TRBV7-8,NA,16,TRBJ2-1,NA
CASSSYRGNSPLHF,TGTGCCAGCAGTTCTTACAGGGGCAATTCACCCCTCCACTTT,TRBV6-2/TRBV6-3,NA,14,TRBJ1-6,TRBD1
CASSDPGGVVDGYTF,TGTGCCAGTAGTGACCCTGGGGGCGTGGTGGATGGCTACACCTTC,TRBV19,NA,15,TRBJ1-2,NA
CASSQAGGIYTAGELFF,TGTGCCAGCAGCCAGGCGGGCGGGATTTACACAGCCGGGGAGCTGTTTTTT,TRBV7-3,NA,17,TRBJ2-2,NA
CASQRPSRGGLRGEKLFF,TGTGCCAGCCAAAGACCATCACGCGGGGGGCTACGAGGTGAAAAACTGTTTTTT,TRBV28,few,18,TRBJ1-4,NA
CASSSRSRLAGRNEQFF,TGTGCCAGCAGCTCCCGGTCGAGACTAGCGGGAAGGAATGAGCAGTTCTTC,TRBV3-1/TRBV3-2,NA,17,TRBJ2-1,TRBD2
CAIGQGAHEQYF,TGTGCCATCGGCCAGGGGGCCCACGAGCAGTACTTC,TRBV10-3,once,12,TRBJ2-7,TRBD1
CASSYSDRTDTQYF,TGTGCCAGCAGTTATAGCGACCGCACAGATACGCAGTATTTT,TRBV6-2/TRBV6-3,NA,14,TRBJ2-3,NA
CASSTEEDQPQHF,TGTGCCTCCTCAACAGAGGAGGATCAGCCCCAGCATTTT,TRBV19,few,13,TRBJ1-5,NA
CASKRTVDYNEQFF,TGTGCCAGCAAGAGGACAGTTGACTACAATGAGCAGTTCTTC,TRBV2,NA,14,TRBJ2-1,NA
CASSLAGGMYNEQFF,TGTGCCAGCAGCTTAGCGGGAGGGATGTACAATGAGCAGTTCTTC,TRBV5-4,once,15,TRBJ2-1,TRBD2
CASSRLAGASEQFF,TGTGCCAGCAGTAGGCTAGCGGGAGCCAGTGAGCAGTTCTTC,TRBV2,NA,14,TRBJ2-1,TRBD2
CASSGGGSEQYF,TGTGCCAGCAGCGGGGGGGGGAGCGAGCAGTACTTC,TRBV5-4,NA,12,TRBJ2-7,TRBD2
CASSSPAGGGKTQYF,TGTGCCAGCAGTTCCCCCGCGGGTGGAGGAAAGACCCAGTACTTC,TRBV28,NA,15,TRBJ2-5,NA
CAGARGGGESPLHF,TGTGCCGGGGCCCGAGGGGGCGGAGAGTCACCCCTCCACTTT,TRBV28,NA,14,TRBJ1-6,TRBD1
CASSLLGTGGNIQYF,TGTGCCAGCAGCTTGCTCGGGACAGGGGGCAACATTCAGTACTTC,TRBV5-6,NA,15,TRBJ2-4,TRBD1
CASSLTSGGNNEQFF,TGTGCCAGCAGTTTAACTAGCGGGGGAAACAATGAGCAGTTCTTC,TRBV27,few,15,TRBJ2-1,TRBD2
CASSEGAVKGNQPQHF,TGCGCCAGCAGTGAGGGGGCTGTAAAGGGCAATCAGCCCCAGCATTTT,TRBV10-1,NA,16,TRBJ1-5,NA
CASSRTGGGYEQYF,TGTGCCAGCAGTCGGACAGGGGGCGGCTACGAGCAGTACTTC,TRBV28,NA,14,TRBJ2-7,TRBD1
CAFSGLAYNEQFF,TGTGCCTTCTCGGGACTAGCCTACAATGAGCAGTTCTTC,TRBV30,NA,13,TRBJ2-1,TRBD2
CASSSRQGQTEAFF,TGTGCCAGCAGCTCCAGACAGGGTCAGACTGAAGCTTTCTTT,TRBV7-8,NA,14,TRBJ1-1,TRBD1
CATSDHRRTGGHEQYF,TGTGCCACCAGTGACCACCGGCGGACAGGAGGCCACGAGCAGTACTTC,TRBV24-1,once,16,TRBJ2-7,TRBD1
CASSKGQGAYEQYF,TGTGCCAGCTCAAAGGGACAGGGGGCGTACGAGCAGTACTTC,TRBV18,NA,14,TRBJ2-7,TRBD1
CASSDDRGLGTEAFF,TGTGCCAGCAGCGACGACAGGGGGCTGGGCACTGAAGCTTTCTTT,TRBV4-2,NA,15,TRBJ1-1,TRBD1
CASSFADRAFYGYTF,TGTGCCAGCAGTTTCGCGGACAGGGCGTTCTATGGCTACACCTTC,TRBV6-5,NA,15,TRBJ1-2,TRBD1
CASGLTEYYEQYF,TGTGCCAGCGGGTTGACGGAGTACTACGAGCAGTACTTC,TRBV28,NA,13,TRBJ2-7,NA
CASSEVTSGRAYSYNEQFF,TGTGCCAGCAGTGAGGTGACTAGCGGGAGGGCCTATTCCTACAATGAGCAGTTCTTC,TRBV6-4,few,19,TRBJ2-1,TRBD2
CASRSRNTGELFF,TGTGCCAGCAGATCTAGGAACACCGGGGAGCTGTTTTTT,TRBV25-1,NA,13,TRBJ2-2,NA
CASSVAGAGSPYEQYF,TGTGCCAGCAGCGTAGCTGGAGCGGGATCTCCCTACGAGCAGTACTTC,TRBV9,NA,16,TRBJ2-7,TRBD2
CASSFGSYGYTF,TGTGCCAGCAGTTTTGGGAGCTATGGCTACACCTTC,TRBV27,few,12,TRBJ1-2,NA
CASSIRVGATGELFF,TGTGCCAGTAGTATTAGAGTGGGGGCAACCGGGGAGCTGTTTTTT,TRBV19,few,15,TRBJ2-2,NA
CASSVLAGGNEKLFF,TGTGCCAGTAGTGTCCTGGCGGGAGGTAATGAAAAACTGTTTTTT,TRBV19,NA,15,TRBJ1-4,NA
CASSPDRVYGYTF,TGTGCCAGCAGCCCCGACAGGGTCTATGGCTACACCTTC,TRBV7-2,NA,13,TRBJ1-2,TRBD1
CASSLNSGSDTQYF,TGTGCCAGCAGCTTAAATAGCGGGAGCGATACGCAGTATTTT,TRBV7-3,NA,14,TRBJ2-3,TRBD2
CASSPRRLAPREETQYF,TGTGCCAGCAGCCCCCGGCGACTAGCCCCGCGGGAAGAGACCCAGTACTTC,TRBV7-8,NA,17,TRBJ2-5,TRBD2
CASGSNGEVTGELFF,TGTGCCAGCGGCAGCAACGGGGAGGTTACCGGGGAGCTGTTTTTT,TRBV2,NA,15,TRBJ2-2,NA
CASSLVGNSYEQYF,TGTGCCAGCAGTTTAGTCGGGAATTCCTACGAGCAGTACTTC,TRBV27,NA,14,TRBJ2-7,NA
CATRTGQSHNSPLHF,TGTGCCACAAGGACAGGGCAGAGTCATAATTCACCCCTCCACTTT,TRBV19,NA,15,TRBJ1-6,TRBD1
CATSAGGQGMALNTEAFF,TGTGCCACCAGTGCTGGGGGACAGGGGATGGCATTGAACACTGAAGCTTTCTTT,TRBV24-1,NA,18,TRBJ1-1,TRBD1
CASSLDGESTEAFF,TGTGCCAGCAGTCTTGACGGGGAAAGCACTGAAGCTTTCTTT,TRBV6-2/TRBV6-3,few,14,TRBJ1-1,NA
CASSSGSGLRSTDTQYF,TGTGCCAGCAGCTCCGGCTCCGGACTAAGGAGCACAGATACGCAGTATTTT,TRBV7-2,NA,17,TRBJ2-3,NA
CASSLEVGEQYF,TGTGCCAGCAGTTTAGAGGTCGGGGAGCAGTACTTC,TRBV28,NA,12,TRBJ2-7,NA
CASSLGQGGEQYF,TGTGCCAGCAGCCTCGGGCAGGGGGGCGAGCAGTACTTC,TRBV28,NA,13,TRBJ2-7,NA
CASSRQGAHTDTQYF,TGTGCCAGCAGTAGACAGGGGGCGCACACAGATACGCAGTATTTT,TRBV7-2,NA,15,TRBJ2-3,TRBD1
CASSVDSGENIQYF,TGTGCCAGCAGTGTGGACAGTGGAGAAAACATTCAGTACTTC,TRBV2,NA,14,TRBJ2-4,NA
CASSQVLTGRSGEQYF,TGTGCCAGCAGCCAAGTTCTAACGGGCCGATCAGGGGAGCAGTACTTC,TRBV3-1/TRBV3-2,NA,16,TRBJ2-7,NA
CASSFIMERKILF,TGTGCCAGCAGTTTTATTATGGAGCGGAAGATCCTTTTC,TRBV28,NA,13,TRBJ2-7,NA
CAIGLAGEETQYF,TGTGCCATCGGACTAGCGGGAGAGGAGACCCAGTACTTC,TRBV10-3,once,13,TRBJ2-5,TRBD2